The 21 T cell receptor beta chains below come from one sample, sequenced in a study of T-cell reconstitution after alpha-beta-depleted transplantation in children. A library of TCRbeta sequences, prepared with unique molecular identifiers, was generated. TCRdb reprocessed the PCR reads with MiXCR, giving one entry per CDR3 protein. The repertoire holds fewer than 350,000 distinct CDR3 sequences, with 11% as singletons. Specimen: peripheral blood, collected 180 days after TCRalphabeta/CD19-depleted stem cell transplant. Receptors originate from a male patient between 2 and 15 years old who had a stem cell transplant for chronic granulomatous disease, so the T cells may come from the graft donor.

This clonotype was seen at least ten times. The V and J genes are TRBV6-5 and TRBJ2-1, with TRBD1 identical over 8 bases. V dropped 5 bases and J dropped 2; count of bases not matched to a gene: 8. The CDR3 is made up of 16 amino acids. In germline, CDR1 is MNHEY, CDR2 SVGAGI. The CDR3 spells CASSIQGGSAYNEQFF. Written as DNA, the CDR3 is TGTGCCAGCAGTATACAGGGGGGTTCCGCCTACAATGAGCAGTTCTTC.

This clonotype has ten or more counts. The CDR3, as DNA: TGCAGCGTCGCAGGGTATGGAAACACCATATATTTT. Its protein product is CSVAGYGNTIYF. This chain links TRBV29-1 with TRBJ1-3; the D gene is possibly TRBD1 (5 bases). Per the germline V gene, CDR1 is SQVTM and CDR2 is ANQGSEA. The CDR3 sequence is 12 residues long. V gave up 6 bases and J gave up 3 bases, with 9 bases separating them.

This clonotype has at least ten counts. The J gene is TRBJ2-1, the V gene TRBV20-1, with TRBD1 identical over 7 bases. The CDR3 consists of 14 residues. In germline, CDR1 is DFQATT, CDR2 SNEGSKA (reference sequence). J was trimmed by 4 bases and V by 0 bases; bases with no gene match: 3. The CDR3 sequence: CSARDLGQYNEQFF. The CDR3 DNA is TGCAGTGCTAGAGATCTGGGACAGTACAATGAGCAGTTCTTC.

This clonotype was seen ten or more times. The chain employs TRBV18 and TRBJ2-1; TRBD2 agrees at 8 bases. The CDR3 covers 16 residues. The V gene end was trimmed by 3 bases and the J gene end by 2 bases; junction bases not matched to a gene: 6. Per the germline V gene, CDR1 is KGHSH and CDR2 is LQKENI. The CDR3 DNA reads TGTGCCAGCTCACCCCCAGCGGGAGCACCCTACAATGAGCAGTTCTTC. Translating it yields CASSPPAGAPYNEQFF.

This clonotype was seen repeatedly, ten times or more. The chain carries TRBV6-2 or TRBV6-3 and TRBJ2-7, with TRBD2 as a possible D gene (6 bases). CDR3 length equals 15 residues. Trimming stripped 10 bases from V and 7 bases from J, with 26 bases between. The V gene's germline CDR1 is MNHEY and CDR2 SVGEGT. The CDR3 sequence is CAITPGLTTRGEQYF. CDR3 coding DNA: TGTGCCATCACGCCGGGACTCACTACCCGGGGGGAGCAGTACTTC.

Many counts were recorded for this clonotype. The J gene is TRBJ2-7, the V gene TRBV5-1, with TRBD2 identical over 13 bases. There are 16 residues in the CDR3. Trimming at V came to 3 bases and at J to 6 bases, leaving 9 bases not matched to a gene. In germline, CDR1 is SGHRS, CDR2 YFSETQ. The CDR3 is CASSSGLAGAEGEQYF. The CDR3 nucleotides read TGCGCCAGCAGCTCCGGACTAGCGGGGGCCGAGGGCGAGCAGTACTTC.

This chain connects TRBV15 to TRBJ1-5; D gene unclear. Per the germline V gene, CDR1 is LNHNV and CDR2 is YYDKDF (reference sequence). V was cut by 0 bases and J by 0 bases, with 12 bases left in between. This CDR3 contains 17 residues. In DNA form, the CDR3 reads TGTGCCACCAGCAGAGATGAGGCAGAGTATAGCAATCAGCCCCAGCATTTT. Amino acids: CATSRDEAEYSNQPQHF.

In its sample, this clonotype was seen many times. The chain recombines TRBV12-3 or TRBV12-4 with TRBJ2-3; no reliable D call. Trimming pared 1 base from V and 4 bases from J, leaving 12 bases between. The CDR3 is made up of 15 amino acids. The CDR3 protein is CASSLVVGGADTQYF. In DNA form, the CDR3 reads TGTGCCAGCAGTTTAGTCGTGGGTGGCGCAGATACGCAGTATTTT.

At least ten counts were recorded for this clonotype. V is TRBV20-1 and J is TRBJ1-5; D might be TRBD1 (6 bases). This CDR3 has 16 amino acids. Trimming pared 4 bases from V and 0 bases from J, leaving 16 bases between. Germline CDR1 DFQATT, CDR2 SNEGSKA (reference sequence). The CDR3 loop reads CSATNLGGLSNQPQHF. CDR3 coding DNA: TGCAGTGCTACAAACCTCGGGGGGCTTAGCAATCAGCCCCAGCATTTT.

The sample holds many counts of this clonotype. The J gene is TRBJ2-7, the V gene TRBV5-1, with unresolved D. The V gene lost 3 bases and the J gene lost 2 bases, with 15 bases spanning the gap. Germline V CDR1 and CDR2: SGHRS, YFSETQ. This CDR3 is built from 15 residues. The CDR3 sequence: CASSWIASPTYEQYF. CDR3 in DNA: TGCGCCAGCAGCTGGATTGCGAGCCCTACCTACGAGCAGTACTTC. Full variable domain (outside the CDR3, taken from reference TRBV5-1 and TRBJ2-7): KAGVTQTPRYLIKTRGQQVTLSCSPISGHRSVSWYQQTPGQGLQFLFEYFSETQRNKGNFPGRFSGRQFSNSRSEMNVSTLELGDSALYLCASSWIASPTYEQYFGPGTRLTVT.

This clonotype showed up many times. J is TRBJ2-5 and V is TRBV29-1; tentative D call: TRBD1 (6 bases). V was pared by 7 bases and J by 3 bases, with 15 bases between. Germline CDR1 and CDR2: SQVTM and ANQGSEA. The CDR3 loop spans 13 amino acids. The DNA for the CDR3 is TGCAGCGCAGGACTGGACAGTGAAGAGACCCAGTACTTC. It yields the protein CSAGLDSEETQYF. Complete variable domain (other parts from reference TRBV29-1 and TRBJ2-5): SAVISQKPSRDICQRGTSLTIQCQVDSQVTMMFWYRQQPGQSLTLIATANQGSEATYESGFVIDKFPISRPNLTFSTLTVSNMSPEDSSIYLCSAGLDSEETQYFGPGTRLLVL.

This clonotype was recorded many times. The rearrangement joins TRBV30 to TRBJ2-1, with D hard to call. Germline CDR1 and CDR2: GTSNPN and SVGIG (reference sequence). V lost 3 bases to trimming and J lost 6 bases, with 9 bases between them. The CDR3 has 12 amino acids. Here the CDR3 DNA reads TGTGCCTGGAGGCCAGTGGTCAATGAGCAGTTCTTC. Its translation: CAWRPVVNEQFF.

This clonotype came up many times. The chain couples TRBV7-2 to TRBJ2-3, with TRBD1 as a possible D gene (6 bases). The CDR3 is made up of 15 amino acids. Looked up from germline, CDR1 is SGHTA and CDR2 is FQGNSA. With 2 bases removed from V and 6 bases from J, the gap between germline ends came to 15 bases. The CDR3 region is CASSLRQGRRDTQYF. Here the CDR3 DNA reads TGTGCCAGCAGCTTAAGGCAGGGGCGGAGGGATACGCAGTATTTT.

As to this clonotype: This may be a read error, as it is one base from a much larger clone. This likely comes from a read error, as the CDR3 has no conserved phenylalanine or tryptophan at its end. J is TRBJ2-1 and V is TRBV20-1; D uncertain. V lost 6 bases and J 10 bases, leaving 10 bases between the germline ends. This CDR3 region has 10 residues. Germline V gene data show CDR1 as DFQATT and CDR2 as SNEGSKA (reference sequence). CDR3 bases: TGCAGTGCCAACGAATTAGAGCAGTTCTTG. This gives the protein CSANELEQFL.

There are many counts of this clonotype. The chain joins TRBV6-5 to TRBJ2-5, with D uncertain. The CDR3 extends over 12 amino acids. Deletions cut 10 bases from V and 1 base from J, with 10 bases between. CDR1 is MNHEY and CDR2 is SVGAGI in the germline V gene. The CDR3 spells CATRRIQETQYF. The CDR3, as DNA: TGTGCCACCCGGCGGATCCAAGAGACCCAGTACTTC.

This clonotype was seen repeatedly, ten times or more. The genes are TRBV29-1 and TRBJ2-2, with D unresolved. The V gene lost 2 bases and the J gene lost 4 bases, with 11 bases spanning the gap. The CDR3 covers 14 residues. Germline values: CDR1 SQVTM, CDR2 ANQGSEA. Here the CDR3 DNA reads TGCAGCGTTGAATTTGCCAGGAGCACCGGGGAGCTGTTTTTT. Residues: CSVEFARSTGELFF.

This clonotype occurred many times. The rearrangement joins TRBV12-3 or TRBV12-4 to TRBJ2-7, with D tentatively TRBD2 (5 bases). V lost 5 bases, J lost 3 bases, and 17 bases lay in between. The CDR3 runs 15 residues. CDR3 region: CASSTQRRARYEQYF. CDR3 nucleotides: TGTGCCAGCAGTACACAGCGGAGAGCCCGCTACGAGCAGTACTTC.

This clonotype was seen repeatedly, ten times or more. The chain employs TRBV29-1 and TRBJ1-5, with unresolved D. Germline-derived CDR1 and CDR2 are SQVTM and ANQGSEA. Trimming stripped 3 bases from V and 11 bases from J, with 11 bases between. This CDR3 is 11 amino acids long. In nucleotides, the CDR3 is TGCAGCGTTGATATAGGCAATGCCCAGCATTTT. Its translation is CSVDIGNAQHF. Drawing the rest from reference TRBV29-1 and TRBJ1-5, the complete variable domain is SAVISQKPSRDICQRGTSLTIQCQVDSQVTMMFWYRQQPGQSLTLIATANQGSEATYESGFVIDKFPISRPNLTFSTLTVSNMSPEDSSIYLCSVDIGNAQHFGDGTRLSIL.

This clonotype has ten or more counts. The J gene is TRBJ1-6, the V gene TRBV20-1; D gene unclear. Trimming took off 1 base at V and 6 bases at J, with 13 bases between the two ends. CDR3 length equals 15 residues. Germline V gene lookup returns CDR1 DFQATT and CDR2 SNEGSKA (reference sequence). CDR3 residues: CSARVPRDRNSPLHF. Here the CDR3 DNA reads TGCAGTGCTAGAGTTCCAAGAGATCGTAATTCACCCCTCCACTTT.

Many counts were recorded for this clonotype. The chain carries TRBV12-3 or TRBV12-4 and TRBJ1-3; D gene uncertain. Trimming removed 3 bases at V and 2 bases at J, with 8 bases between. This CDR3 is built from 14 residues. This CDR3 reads CASSFAAAGNTIYF. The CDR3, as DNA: TGTGCCAGCAGTTTCGCGGCAGCTGGAAACACCATATATTTT.

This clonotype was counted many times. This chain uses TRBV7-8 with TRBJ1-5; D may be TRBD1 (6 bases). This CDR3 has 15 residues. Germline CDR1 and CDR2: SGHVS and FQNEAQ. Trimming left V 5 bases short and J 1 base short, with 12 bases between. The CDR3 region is CASSTTGTSNQPQHF. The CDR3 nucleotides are TGTGCCAGCAGCACTACCGGGACAAGCAATCAGCCCCAGCATTTT.